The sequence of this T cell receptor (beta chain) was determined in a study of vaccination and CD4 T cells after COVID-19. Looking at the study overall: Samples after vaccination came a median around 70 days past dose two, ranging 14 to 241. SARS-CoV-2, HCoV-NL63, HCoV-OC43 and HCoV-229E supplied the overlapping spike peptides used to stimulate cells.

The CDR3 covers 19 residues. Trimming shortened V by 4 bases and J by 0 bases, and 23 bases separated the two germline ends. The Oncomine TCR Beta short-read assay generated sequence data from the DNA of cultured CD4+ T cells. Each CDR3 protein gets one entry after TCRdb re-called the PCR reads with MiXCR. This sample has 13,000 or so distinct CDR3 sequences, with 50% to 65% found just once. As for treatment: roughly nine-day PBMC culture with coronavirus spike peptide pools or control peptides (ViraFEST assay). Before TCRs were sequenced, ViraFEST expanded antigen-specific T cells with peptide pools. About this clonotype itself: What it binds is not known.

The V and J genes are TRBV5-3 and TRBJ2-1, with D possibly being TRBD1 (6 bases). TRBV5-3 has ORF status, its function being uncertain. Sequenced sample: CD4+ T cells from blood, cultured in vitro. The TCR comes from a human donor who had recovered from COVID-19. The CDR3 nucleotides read TGTGCCAGAAGCCACTCCTCCGCTGACAGGACGAGCTCCTACAATGAGCAGTTCTTC. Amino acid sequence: CARSHSSADRTSSYNEQFF.